The T cell receptor beta chain described here comes from a study of control samples from healthy donors and cancer patients. The CDR3 length is 18 residues. Germline CDR1 is MGHDK and CDR2 is SYGVNS. J gave up 0 bases and V 0 bases, and 8 bases lay outside the gene matches. Repertoires were generated with immunoSEQ multiplex PCR, while TCRdb's copy carries only in-frame clones and drops some. The table shows some 28,000 clones, with approximately 87% occurring only once. This chain uses TRBV25-1 with TRBJ2-1; 7 positions match TRBD1. The sequencing sample was made of PBMCs. The receptor comes from a woman aged 40 to 50 with lung cancer. The CDR3, as DNA: TGTGCCAGCAGTGAATATCGGGACAGCTATAGCTCCTACAATGAGCAGTTCTTC. It specifies CASSEYRDSYSSYNEQFF.